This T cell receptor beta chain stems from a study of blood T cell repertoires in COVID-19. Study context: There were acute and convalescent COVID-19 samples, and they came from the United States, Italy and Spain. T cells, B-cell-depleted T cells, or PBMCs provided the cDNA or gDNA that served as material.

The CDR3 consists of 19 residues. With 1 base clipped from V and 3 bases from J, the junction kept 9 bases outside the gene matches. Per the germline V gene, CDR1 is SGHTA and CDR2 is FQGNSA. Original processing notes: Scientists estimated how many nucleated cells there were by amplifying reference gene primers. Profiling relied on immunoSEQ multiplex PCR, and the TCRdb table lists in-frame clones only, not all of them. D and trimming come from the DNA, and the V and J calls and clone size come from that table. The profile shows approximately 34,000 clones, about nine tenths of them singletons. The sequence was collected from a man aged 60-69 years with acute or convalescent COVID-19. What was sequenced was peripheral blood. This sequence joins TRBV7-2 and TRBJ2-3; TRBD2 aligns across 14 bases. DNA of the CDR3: TGTGCCAGCAGCTTAGTGGGACTAGCGGGAGTAATAGTAACAGATACGCAGTATTTT. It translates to CASSLVGLAGVIVTDTQYF.